These T cell receptor beta chains were read from a single sample in a study of T cells after yellow fever vaccination. One entry per CDR3 protein, called by TCRdb with MiXCR from the 5' RACE reads. The sample lists 100,000 to 150,000 distinct CDR3 sequences, 12% to 15% occurring once. The source material was CD8+ T cells sorted from PBMCs, sampled 5 days after the yellow fever booster vaccination. Receptors originate from a man aged 18 to 30 who received the YFV17D yellow fever vaccine. CDR3s include the opening cysteine and the closing phenylalanine or tryptophan. A D gene is named only where the DNA matches it firmly. Size values are once, few and many counts, or a class for expanded clones, and some rows have none.

TRBV7-9	TRBJ1-2	few	TRBD1	CASSLDGTDYYGYTF	TGTGCCAGCAGCTTAGATGGGACAGATTACTATGGCTACACCTTC
TRBV6-4	TRBJ1-1	NA	NA	CASRTGWGEAFF	TGTGCCAGCAGGACTGGATGGGGTGAAGCTTTCTTT
TRBV12-3/TRBV12-4	TRBJ2-2	NA	NA	CASSLLQGGAGELFF	TGTGCCAGCAGTTTATTGCAGGGAGGCGCCGGGGAGCTGTTTTTT
TRBV29-1	TRBJ1-2	many	TRBD1	CSVEGQGYYGYTF	TGCAGCGTTGAAGGACAGGGCTACTATGGCTACACCTTC
TRBV5-1	TRBJ2-3	few	NA	CASSLEVTDTQYF	TGCGCCAGCAGCTTAGAAGTTACAGATACGCAGTATTTT
TRBV2	TRBJ2-5	few	NA	CARLSGHQETQYF	TGTGCTAGGCTTAGCGGCCACCAAGAGACCCAGTACTTC
TRBV3-1	TRBJ2-3	few	NA	CASSQDLRLGSWGTQYF	TGTGCCAGCAGCCAAGATCTCCGACTAGGATCGTGGGGTACGCAGTATTTT
TRBV4-3	TRBJ2-2	many	NA	CASSHFIGQTTNTGELFF	TGCGCCAGCAGCCACTTTATCGGACAAACCACGAACACCGGGGAGCTGTTTTTT
TRBV29-1	TRBJ2-4	NA	NA	CSVEGIPSGDIQYF	TGCAGCGTTGAAGGAATCCCTTCGGGCGACATTCAGTACTTC
TRBV19	TRBJ2-1	NA	TRBD2	CASSIGIALAGRYEQFF	TGTGCCAGTAGTATAGGGATTGCACTAGCGGGGAGGTATGAGCAGTTCTTC
TRBV11-2	TRBJ2-1	few	NA	CASSSFLRDNEQFF	TGTGCCAGCAGCTCGTTCCTGAGGGACAATGAGCAGTTCTTC
TRBV20-1	TRBJ2-2	many	NA	CSASVLNTGELFF	TGCAGTGCTAGCGTTCTGAACACCGGGGAGCTGTTTTTT
TRBV27	TRBJ2-7	few	TRBD1	CASRLRTGSRSYEQYF	TGTGCCAGCAGACTTCGGACAGGGTCAAGATCCTACGAGCAGTACTTC
TRBV20-1	TRBJ2-2	few	TRBD2	CSARDRGGASGELFF	TGCAGTGCTAGAGATCGGGGGGGCGCGTCCGGGGAGCTGTTTTTT
TRBV5-6	TRBJ1-1	few	NA	CASSWWNRYHTEAFF	TGTGCCAGCAGCTGGTGGAACAGGTATCACACTGAAGCTTTCTTT
TRBV12-3/TRBV12-4	TRBJ2-3	NA	NA	CASSPLTRTETDTQYF	TGTGCCAGCAGTCCTCTGACCCGGACTGAGACAGATACGCAGTATTTT
TRBV9	TRBJ1-1	NA	NA	CASSAGGRTEAFF	TGTGCCAGCAGCGCTGGAGGTCGTACTGAAGCTTTCTTT
TRBV18	TRBJ2-7	NA	NA	CASSRLQDRPYEQYF	TGTGCCAGCTCCCGACTTCAGGACAGACCCTACGAGCAGTACTTC
TRBV6-6	TRBJ1-2	few	NA	CATGDRIYGYTF	TGTGCCACTGGGGACCGAATCTATGGCTACACCTTC
TRBV15	TRBJ1-1	few	TRBD1	CATSRIDRGQVAFF	TGTGCCACCAGCAGAATCGACAGGGGCCAGGTGGCTTTCTTT
TRBV7-9	TRBJ2-1	NA	TRBD1	CASSGEGGQGRKEQFF	TGTGCCAGCAGCGGAGAAGGGGGACAGGGGAGAAAGGAGCAGTTCTTC
TRBV6-5	TRBJ1-3	few	NA	CASSTGSSGNTIYF	TGTGCCAGCAGTACAGGGAGCTCTGGAAACACCATATATTTT
TRBV28	TRBJ2-3	NA	NA	CASVSLAWADTQYF	TGTGCCAGCGTGTCACTAGCCTGGGCAGATACGCAGTATTTT
TRBV5-1	TRBJ1-1	NA	NA	CASTETGTEEAFF	TGCGCCAGCACCGAGACCGGGACGGAAGAAGCTTTCTTT
TRBV29-1	TRBJ2-5	NA	NA	CSVGGLAKTQYF	TGCAGCGTTGGGGGACTGGCTAAGACCCAGTACTTC
TRBV12-3/TRBV12-4	TRBJ2-3	NA	TRBD1	CASSYDRAVGDLTDTQYF	TGTGCCAGCAGCTACGACAGGGCTGTGGGGGACCTCACGGATACGCAGTATTTT
TRBV4-3	TRBJ2-1	NA	NA	CASSQDRRHQQFF	TGCGCCAGCAGCCAAGATCGGCGCCATCAGCAGTTCTTC
TRBV3-1	TRBJ2-2	few	TRBD2	CASSQVNSGGPGELFF	TGTGCCAGCAGCCAAGTGAATAGCGGGGGGCCCGGGGAGCTGTTTTTT
TRBV28	TRBJ2-5	NA	NA	CASSDDMRETQYF	TGTGCCAGCAGCGATGATATGCGGGAGACCCAGTACTTC
TRBV4-1	TRBJ2-7	NA	NA	CASSHPSARVSYEQYF	TGCGCCAGCAGCCATCCATCTGCGAGGGTCTCCTACGAGCAGTACTTC
TRBV5-4	TRBJ1-6	NA	NA	CASSRKSSPLHF	TGTGCCAGCAGCCGCAAAAGTTCACCCCTCCACTTT
TRBV4-1	TRBJ2-1	few	NA	CASSQPDERVNEQFF	TGCGCCAGCAGCCAGCCGGACGAGAGGGTCAATGAGCAGTTCTTC
TRBV5-6	TRBJ2-7	NA	TRBD2	CASGTRSYEQYF	TGTGCCAGCGGGACTAGGAGCTACGAGCAGTACTTC
TRBV9	TRBJ2-1	NA	NA	CASSGGPIDNEQFF	TGTGCCAGCAGCGGTGGGCCTATCGACAATGAGCAGTTCTTC
TRBV7-9	TRBJ2-7	NA	NA	CASSPTSQSYEQYF	TGTGCCAGCAGCCCTACTAGTCAGTCCTACGAGCAGTACTTC
TRBV7-9	TRBJ1-1	NA	NA	CASSLSGAAFF	TGTGCCAGCAGCCTCTCCGGCGCAGCTTTCTTT
TRBV27	TRBJ2-3	few	TRBD1	CASSRQGAAGTDTQYF	TGTGCCAGCAGTCGACAGGGGGCGGCGGGCACAGATACGCAGTATTTT
TRBV5-1	TRBJ2-1	few	NA	CASSLDDLNYNEQFF	TGCGCCAGCAGCTTGGATGACTTAAACTACAATGAGCAGTTCTTC